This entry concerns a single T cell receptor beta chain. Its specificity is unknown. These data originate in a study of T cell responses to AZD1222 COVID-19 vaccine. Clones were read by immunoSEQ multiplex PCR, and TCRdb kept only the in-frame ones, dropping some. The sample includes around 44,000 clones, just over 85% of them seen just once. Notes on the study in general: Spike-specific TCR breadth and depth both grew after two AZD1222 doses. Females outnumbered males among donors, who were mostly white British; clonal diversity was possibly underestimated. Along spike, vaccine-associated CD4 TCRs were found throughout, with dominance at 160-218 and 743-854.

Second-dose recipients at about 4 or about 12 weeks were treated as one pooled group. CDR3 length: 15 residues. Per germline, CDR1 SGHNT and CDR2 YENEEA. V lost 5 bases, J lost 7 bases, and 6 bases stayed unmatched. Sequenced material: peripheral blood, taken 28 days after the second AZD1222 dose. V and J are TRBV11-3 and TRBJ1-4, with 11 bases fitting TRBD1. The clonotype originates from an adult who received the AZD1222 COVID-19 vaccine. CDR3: CASSAGQGAGEKLFF. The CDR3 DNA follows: TGTGCCAGCAGCGCCGGACAGGGGGCCGGTGAAAAACTGTTTTTT.